This T cell receptor beta chain was observed in a study of beta chain features in type 1 diabetes. About the research overall: Investigators examined more than 90 million sorted cells across all samples. Study-wide results and limits: In comparison with healthy donors, patients had naive, central memory and Treg TCRB repertoires that appeared more similar. Shortening that was moderate but significant affected the TCRB CDR3s of Type 1 diabetes patients in all four CD4+ subsets.

Purity exceeded 98% in all sorted populations. Expressed TCRB transcripts were sequenced because the entire RNA isolate underwent reverse transcription. Method: immunoSEQ multiplex PCR; TCRdb's copy keeps in-frame clones and lacks some. The table includes some 300,000 clones, 8% detected once. This CDR3 contains 13 residues. Trimming stripped 3 bases from V and 1 base from J, with 4 bases between. The germline gives CDR1 SGHTA, CDR2 FQGTGA. This clone was observed a handful of times. Its antigen is not known. This chain joins TRBV7-3 and TRBJ1-3, with D hard to call. This receptor was taken from a woman under 30 in good health. The sample was central memory CD4+ T cells from blood. CDR3 loop: CASSFGSGNTIYF. In DNA, the CDR3 is TGTGCCAGCAGCTTTGGATCTGGAAACACCATATATTTT.